Each of the 3 T cell receptor beta chains below was sequenced from the same sample in a study of cytomegalovirus exposure and HLA in healthy donors. PCR employed 60 Vbeta and 13 Jbeta primers. Sequenced by immunoSEQ multiplex PCR; TCRdb stores in-frame clones only, minus some. The sample has 150,000 to 200,000 clones; roughly 79% are singletons. The specimen sequenced was PBMCs. These TCRs come from a man aged 50 to 60 in good health and CMV-seropositive.

This chain uses TRBV5-6 with TRBJ2-7, with 8 positions matching TRBD1. CDR1 and CDR2 (germline): SGHDT, YYEEEE. The CDR3 totals 13 residues. After removal of 0 bases from V and 6 bases from J, the junction contained 2 bases not matched to a gene. CDR3 bases: TGTGCCAGCAGCTTGGGAACAGGGGGCGAGCAGTACGTC. Translating gives CASSLGTGGEQYV.

V usage is TRBV28 and J usage is TRBJ1-4; a possible D gene is TRBD1 (6 bases). Germline CDR1 and CDR2: MDHEN and SYDVKM. Trimming left V 8 bases short and J 4 bases short, with 11 bases between. The CDR3 covers 13 residues. CDR3 coding DNA: TGTGCCAGCCGGGGACACCTTAATGAAAAACTGTTTTTT. It translates to CASRGHLNEKLFF.

This sequence joins TRBV7-2 and TRBJ1-5; the match to TRBD1 covers 9 bases. Germline V lookup: CDR1 SGHTA, CDR2 FQGNSA. V was pared by 4 bases and J by 7 bases, with 2 bases of the junction left unmatched. The length of the CDR3 is 13 residues. This CDR3 reads CASSSTGGQPQHF. The CDR3 DNA follows: TGTGCCAGCAGCTCGACAGGGGGACAGCCCCAGCATTTT.